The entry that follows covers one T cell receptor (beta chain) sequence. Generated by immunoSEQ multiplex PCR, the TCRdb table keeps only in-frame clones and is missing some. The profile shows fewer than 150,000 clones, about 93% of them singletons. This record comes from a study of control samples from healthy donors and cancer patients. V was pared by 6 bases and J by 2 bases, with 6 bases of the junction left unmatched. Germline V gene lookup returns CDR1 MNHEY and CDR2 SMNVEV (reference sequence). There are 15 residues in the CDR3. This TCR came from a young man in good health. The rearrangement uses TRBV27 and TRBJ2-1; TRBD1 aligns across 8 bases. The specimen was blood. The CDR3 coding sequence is TGTGCCAGCAGGGGCCCAGGGGGCGCCTACAATGAGCAGTTCTTC. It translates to CASRGPGGAYNEQFF.